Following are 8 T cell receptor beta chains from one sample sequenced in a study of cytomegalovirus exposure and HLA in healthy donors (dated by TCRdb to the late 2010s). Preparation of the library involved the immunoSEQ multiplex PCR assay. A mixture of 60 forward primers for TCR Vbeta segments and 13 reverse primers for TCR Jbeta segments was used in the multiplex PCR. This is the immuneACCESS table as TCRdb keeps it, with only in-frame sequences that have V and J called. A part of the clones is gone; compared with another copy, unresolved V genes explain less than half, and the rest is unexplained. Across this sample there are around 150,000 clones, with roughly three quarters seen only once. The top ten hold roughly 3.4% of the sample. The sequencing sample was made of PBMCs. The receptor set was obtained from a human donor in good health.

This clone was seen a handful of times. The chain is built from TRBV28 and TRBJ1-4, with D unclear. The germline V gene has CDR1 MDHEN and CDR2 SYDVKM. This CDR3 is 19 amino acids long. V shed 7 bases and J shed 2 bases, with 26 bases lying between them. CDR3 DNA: TGTGCCAGCAAATCTCTGGGAGAATGGCACCTGCAGACTAATGAAAAACTGTTTTTT. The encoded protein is CASKSLGEWHLQTNEKLFF.

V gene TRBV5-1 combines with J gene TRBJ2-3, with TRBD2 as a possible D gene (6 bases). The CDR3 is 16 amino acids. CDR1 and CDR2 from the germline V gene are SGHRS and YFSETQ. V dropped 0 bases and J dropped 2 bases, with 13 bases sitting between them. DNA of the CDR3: TGCGCCAGCAGCTTGGTCGGGGGACGTGCCACAGATACGCAGTATTTT. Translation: CASSLVGGRATDTQYF.

The CDR3: CASSLNSFSYEQYF. The CDR3 coding sequence is TGTGCCAGCAGTTTGAACAGCTTCTCCTACGAGCAGTACTTC. The rearrangement links TRBV28 to TRBJ2-7; no definite D call. Germline V gene data show CDR1 as MDHEN and CDR2 as SYDVKM. With 3 bases removed from V and 0 bases from J, the gap between germline ends came to 9 bases. The CDR3 is made up of 14 amino acids.

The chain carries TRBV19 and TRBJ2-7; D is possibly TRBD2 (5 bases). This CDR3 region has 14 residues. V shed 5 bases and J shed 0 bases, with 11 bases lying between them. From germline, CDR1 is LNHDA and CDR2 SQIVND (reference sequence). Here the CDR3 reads CASSVGLTSYEQYF. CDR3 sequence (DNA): TGTGCCAGTAGTGTCGGACTGACCTCCTACGAGCAGTACTTC.

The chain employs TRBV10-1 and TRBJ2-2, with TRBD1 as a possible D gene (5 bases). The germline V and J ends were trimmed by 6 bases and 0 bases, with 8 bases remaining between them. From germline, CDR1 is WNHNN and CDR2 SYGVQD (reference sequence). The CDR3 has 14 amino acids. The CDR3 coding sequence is TGCGCCAGCAGCCCGACAGCGAACACCGGGGAGCTGTTTTTT. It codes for CASSPTANTGELFF.

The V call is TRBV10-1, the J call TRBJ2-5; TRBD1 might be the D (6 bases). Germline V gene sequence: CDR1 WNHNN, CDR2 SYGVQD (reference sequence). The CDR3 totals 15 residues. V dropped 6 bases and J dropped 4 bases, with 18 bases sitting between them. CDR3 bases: TGCGCCAGCAGGGAAGTAGGCATGGACAGAGAGACCCAGTACTTC. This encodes CASREVGMDRETQYF.

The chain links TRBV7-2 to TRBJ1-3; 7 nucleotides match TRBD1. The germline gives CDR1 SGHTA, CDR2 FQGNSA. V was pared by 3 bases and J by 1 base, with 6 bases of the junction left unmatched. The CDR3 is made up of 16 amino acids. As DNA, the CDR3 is TGTGCCAGCAGCTTCACCGGGACAGCTTCTGGAAACACCATATATTTT. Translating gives CASSFTGTASGNTIYF.

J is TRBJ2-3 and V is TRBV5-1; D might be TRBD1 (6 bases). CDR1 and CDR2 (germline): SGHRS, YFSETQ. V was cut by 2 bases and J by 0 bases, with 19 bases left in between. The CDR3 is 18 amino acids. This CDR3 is CASSLNPGRGGSTDTQYF. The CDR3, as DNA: TGCGCCAGCAGCTTAAACCCGGGCCGTGGGGGCAGCACAGATACGCAGTATTTT.